Only one count was recorded for the clone carrying this T cell receptor beta chain. The CDR3 sequence is 17 residues long. V lost 0 bases to trimming and J lost 7 bases; unmatched junction nucleotides: 12. Germline CDR1 is LGHNA and CDR2 is YSLEER. In the study's own analysis: How many nucleated cells were present was estimated from reference gene primer amplification. Profiled with immunoSEQ multiplex PCR; TCRdb holds only in-frame clones, not every one. V and J calls and clone size come straight from that table; D and trimming were deduced from the DNA. This sample has approximately 150,000 clones, with about four fifths found just once. This specimen comes from a study of blood T cell repertoires in COVID-19. Study at large: Samples of COVID-19 (acute and convalescent) were obtained from the United States, Italy and Spain. PBMCs, B-cell-depleted T cells, or T cells were the source of the cDNA or gDNA that made up the material.

The sample taken for sequencing was peripheral blood. The chain joins TRBV4-3 to TRBJ2-1; 7 bases are shared with TRBD1. This receptor was obtained from a human donor with acute or convalescent COVID-19. The donor label of this sample is uncertain. The chain's CDR3 is CASSQDLTRGPRNEQFF. CDR3 DNA: TGCGCCAGCAGCCAAGATTTAACGAGGGGGCCGAGAAATGAGCAGTTCTTC.